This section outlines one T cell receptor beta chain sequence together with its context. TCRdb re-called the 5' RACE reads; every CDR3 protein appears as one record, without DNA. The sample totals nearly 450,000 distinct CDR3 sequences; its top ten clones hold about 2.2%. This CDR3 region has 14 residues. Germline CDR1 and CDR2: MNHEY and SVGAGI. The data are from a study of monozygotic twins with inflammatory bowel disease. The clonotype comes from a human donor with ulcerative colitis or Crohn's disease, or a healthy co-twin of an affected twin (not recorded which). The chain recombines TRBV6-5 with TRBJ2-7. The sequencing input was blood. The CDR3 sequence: CASSYSGYRYEQYF.